This T cell receptor beta chain was identified during a study of PD-1 blockade in classical Hodgkin lymphoma (dated by TCRdb to 2019 to 2021). About the study as a whole: Nivolumab dosing was 3 mg/kg intravenously every 2 weeks, continuing until either disease progression or unacceptable toxicity. To define a peripheral blood immune signature of response to PD-1 blockade in classical Hodgkin lymphoma, the study combined TCR beta sequencing with CyTOF. Summary of the overall study and its limitations: A significant rise by C4D1 was seen in CD4+ but not CD8+ TCR diversity (p=0.0027 vs p=0.16), with the rise being most apparent in complete responders (p=0.02). Trial patients achieving complete response had baseline diversity similar to newly diagnosed patients, whereas partial responders and progressors had significantly lower diversity. Patients starting nivolumab less than 1 year after ASCT had lower diversity and were excluded from later analyses to avoid confounding by immune reconstitution. The study was limited to a single clinical trial cohort, and causes of repertoire differences, possibly disease activity or prior therapy, remained undefined. Baseline TCR diversity was reported to be lower in newly diagnosed patients than in healthy donors and to be lower still in relapsed/refractory patients.

The Qiagen DNeasy kit was used to extract genomic DNA from unsorted PBMCs and from the negatively selected CD4+ and CD8+ fractions. Using primers that anneal to V and J segments, immunoSEQ multiplex PCR amplified the TCR beta CDR3 regions. Amplification bias was minimized using a synthetic immune receptor repertoire, and residual bias was removed computationally after sequencing. As for the original processing: Custom Python scripts were used to quantify repertoire diversity as the Shannon entropy index. Unsorted, CD4+ and CD8+ repertoires were analyzed separately, except for combined analyses in which CD4+ and CD8+ sequences were merged in silico. Clonal expansion was defined as at least a 2-fold frequency increase after treatment relative to C1D1, with a pseudocount of 0.5 for undetected baseline clones. Clones with 0 or 1 copy at C1D1 were defined as singleton clones, while clones with 2 or more copies were defined as non-singleton clones. By matching protein sequences in sorted samples from the same patient, clones expanded in unsorted samples were annotated as CD4+, CD8+ or unknown. Diversity changes from C1D1 to C4D1 were tested in paired samples using Wilcoxon tests. Drawn from immuneACCESS, this table holds only the in-frame rearrangements with V and J called that TCRdb kept. Clones are partly lost; checked studies trace under half to an unresolved V gene and leave the rest unexplained. The V and J calls and the clone size are those of that table, but D and trimming were determined from the DNA. The table for this sample lists nearly 25,000 clones; 60% to 80% of them were counted only once. About 3.3% of the sample belongs to the ten largest clones.

CDR1 and CDR2, looked up from the germline V gene (reference sequence), are MNHNY and SVGAGI. The CDR3, cysteine through phenylalanine, is 16 amino acids long. Only CDR3 DNA is held: 48 bases, read in frame from base 1. The junction carries 11 bases between V and J, which are trimmed by 2 bases and 0 bases respectively. Explained via the paper, the time point label denotes: cycle 1 day 1 (C1D1), immediately before nivolumab initiation. All trial patients had relapsed after autologous stem cell transplantation, with cohorts A, B and C differing in prior brentuximab vedotin exposure. The trial cohort included 55 to 65 patients with relapsed/refractory classical Hodgkin lymphoma, and each patient had a best overall response of complete response, partial response or progressive disease. Trial patients were treated with single-agent nivolumab in the multi-cohort phase II CheckMate 205 trial. An independent review committee assessed best overall response using the 2007 International Working Group response criteria. Trial PBMCs were obtained immediately prior to nivolumab initiation (C1D1) and on therapy at cycle 2 day 1 and cycle 4 day 1. After peripheral blood was drawn into 8 mL Vacutainer Cell Preparation Tubes, PBMCs were isolated by centrifugation and then cryopreserved.

On this clone itself: Its antigen remains undetermined. Base qualities were left out, and no much larger clone turns up one base away.

This sequence was found in a human donor with classical Hodgkin lymphoma. Sequences were derived from peripheral blood mononuclear cells (PBMCs), sampled at baseline. This receptor chain uses TRBV6-6 and TRBJ1-5, with no D gene named confidently. CDR3 loop: CASSYERYDSNQPQHF. The bases read TGTGCCAGCAGTTACGAACGGTATGATAGCAATCAGCCCCAGCATTTT.